The rows below give T cell receptor beta chains drawn from one sample of a study of T-cell memory formation after mild COVID-19. TCRdb re-called the 5' RACE reads with MiXCR, one entry per CDR3 protein. The table has about 290,000 distinct CDR3 sequences, about a sixth seen once. The sample was PBMCs or a T cell subset sorted from them (not recorded which). The source of these receptors is a man between 18 and 35 years old who had mild COVID-19 (a few samples of this study predate the infection). Cell type and time point are not known. The CDR3 runs from the conserved cysteine through the conserved F or W. The order of the fields is D gene, V gene, J gene, clone size, CDR3 DNA, CDR3 protein. D genes are given only for firm matches. Expanded clones get a size class; other rows say once, few or many, or leave the size out.

D: -
V: TRBV6-5
J: TRBJ2-4
size: -
DNA: TGTGCCAGCAGTTACGGGCCCCAAAACATTCAGTACTTC
CDR3: CASSYGPQNIQYF

D: TRBD1
V: TRBV20-1
J: TRBJ2-4
size: few
DNA: TGCAGTGCTAGAGATCGCGTGCAGGGGGCTTTAAACATTCAGTACTTC
CDR3: CSARDRVQGALNIQYF

D: -
V: TRBV5-1
J: TRBJ1-2
size: few
DNA: TGCGCCAGCAGCGGCCACTGGGACGGTGGCTACACCTTC
CDR3: CASSGHWDGGYTF

D: TRBD1
V: TRBV12-3/TRBV12-4
J: TRBJ1-1
size: many
DNA: TGTGCCAGCAGTCACAGGGGAACTGAAGCTTTCTTT
CDR3: CASSHRGTEAFF

D: -
V: TRBV28
J: TRBJ2-5
size: few
DNA: TGTGCCAGCAGGAACCAAGAGACCCAGTACTTC
CDR3: CASRNQETQYF

D: TRBD1
V: TRBV29-1
J: TRBJ2-5
size: few
DNA: TGCAGCGCAACACAGGGGGCAGGAAAGACCCAGTACTTC
CDR3: CSATQGAGKTQYF

D: -
V: TRBV28
J: TRBJ2-3
size: few
DNA: TGTGCCGGGGGGTGGTCTAGCACAGATACGCAGTATTTT
CDR3: CAGGWSSTDTQYF

D: -
V: TRBV6-2/TRBV6-3
J: TRBJ2-7
size: -
DNA: TGTGCCAGCAGTGTGGTCGGAGGCTACGAGCAGTACTTC
CDR3: CASSVVGGYEQYF

D: -
V: TRBV25-1
J: TRBJ1-3
size: -
DNA: TGTGCCAGCAGTGAATGGATCTCTGGAAACACCATATATTTT
CDR3: CASSEWISGNTIYF

D: TRBD1
V: TRBV10-3
J: TRBJ2-5
size: -
DNA: TGTGCCATCAGTGAAGGGACAGGGATGGTCCAGTACTTC
CDR3: CAISEGTGMVQYF

D: -
V: TRBV7-2
J: TRBJ2-3
size: few
DNA: TGTGCCAGCAGCTTTAGGGTGGGGGATACGCAGTATTTT
CDR3: CASSFRVGDTQYF

D: TRBD1
V: TRBV4-1
J: TRBJ1-4
size: few
DNA: TGCGCCAGCAGCCAAGTTCTGACAGGGAACGAAAAACTGTTTTTT
CDR3: CASSQVLTGNEKLFF

D: -
V: TRBV7-2
J: TRBJ2-7
size: few
DNA: TGTGCCAGCAGCTTAGAAACGCCCGAGCAGTACTTC
CDR3: CASSLETPEQYF

D: -
V: TRBV7-3
J: TRBJ1-1
size: -
DNA: TGTGCCAGCAGCTTCGGCGTTTCCACTGAAGCTTTCTTT
CDR3: CASSFGVSTEAFF

D: TRBD1
V: TRBV5-1
J: TRBJ1-2
size: many
DNA: TGCGCCAGCAGCTCCGGAGGGACAGGGGGCTATGGCTACACCTTC
CDR3: CASSSGGTGGYGYTF

D: TRBD1
V: TRBV20-1
J: TRBJ1-2
size: many
DNA: TGCAGTGCTCTGGACAGGGGCTATGGCTACACCTTC
CDR3: CSALDRGYGYTF

D: -
V: TRBV6-5
J: TRBJ1-1
size: few
DNA: TGTGCCAGCAGTTACGGGAAGGACACTGAAGCTTTCTTT
CDR3: CASSYGKDTEAFF

D: -
V: TRBV4-1
J: TRBJ2-2
size: -
DNA: TGCGCCAGCAGCCGAGGGACACTTTACACCGGGGAGCTGTTTTTT
CDR3: CASSRGTLYTGELFF

D: TRBD2
V: TRBV20-1
J: TRBJ2-5
size: -
DNA: TGCAGTGCTAGAGATCGGCTAGCGGGGCAAGAGACCCAGTACTTC
CDR3: CSARDRLAGQETQYF

D: -
V: TRBV6-5
J: TRBJ1-3
size: few
DNA: TGTGCCAGCAGTCGCCAGGCGGGCAGCTCTGGAAACACCATATATTTT
CDR3: CASSRQAGSSGNTIYF

D: TRBD1
V: TRBV7-2
J: TRBJ2-4
size: -
DNA: TGTGCCAGCAGCCCTAGGGGACAGGCATTTGAGGCCAAAAACATTCAGTACTTC
CDR3: CASSPRGQAFEAKNIQYF

D: -
V: TRBV6-2/TRBV6-3
J: TRBJ1-2
size: -
DNA: TGTGCCAGCAGGGAATTTGGACGGAACTATGGCTACACCTTC
CDR3: CASREFGRNYGYTF

D: -
V: TRBV28
J: TRBJ1-1
size: -
DNA: TGTGCCAGCAGCAATATAGACAGTAACACTGAAGCTTTCTTT
CDR3: CASSNIDSNTEAFF

D: -
V: TRBV5-6
J: TRBJ1-2
size: few
DNA: TGTGCCAGCAGCTTCCCAGGGGGCTACACCTTC
CDR3: CASSFPGGYTF

D: -
V: TRBV2
J: TRBJ1-5
size: few
DNA: TGTGCCAGCGGGGGCAGGGGAGGAAATCAGCCCCAGCATTTT
CDR3: CASGGRGGNQPQHF

D: -
V: TRBV30
J: TRBJ1-5
size: -
DNA: TGTGCCTGGAGTGCACTGGGAGACCAGCCCCAGCATTTT
CDR3: CAWSALGDQPQHF

D: TRBD2
V: TRBV7-2
J: TRBJ2-3
size: few
DNA: TGTGCCAGCAGCCCGTCGTGGACTAGCGGGTTGGATACGCAGTATTTT
CDR3: CASSPSWTSGLDTQYF

D: -
V: TRBV6-1
J: TRBJ1-5
size: few
DNA: TGTGCCAGCAGTGCCTATCAGCCCCAGCATTTT
CDR3: CASSAYQPQHF

D: TRBD2
V: TRBV10-3
J: TRBJ2-7
size: few
DNA: TGTGCCATCAGTGCTAGCGGGGGGGCATTACCCTACGAGCAGTACTTC
CDR3: CAISASGGALPYEQYF

D: -
V: TRBV5-6
J: TRBJ1-1
size: -
DNA: TGTGCCAGCAGCTTGGCTGACAGCTGGGTTGAAGCTTTCTTT
CDR3: CASSLADSWVEAFF

D: -
V: TRBV5-1
J: TRBJ2-4
size: -
DNA: TGCGCCAGCAGCTTGGATTCGGGGAGTGCCAAAAACATTCAGTACTTC
CDR3: CASSLDSGSAKNIQYF

D: -
V: TRBV20-1
J: TRBJ2-5
size: -
DNA: TGCAGTGCTAGAGATTCTCAGGGGATGTGGGAGACCCAGTACTTC
CDR3: CSARDSQGMWETQYF

D: -
V: TRBV6-2/TRBV6-3
J: TRBJ2-3
size: -
DNA: TGTGCCAGCAGTGATAGCAAGCAGTATTTT
CDR3: CASSDSKQYF

D: TRBD1
V: TRBV6-5
J: TRBJ2-2
size: few
DNA: TGTGCCAGCAGCTGGGACAGACCTAGCACCGGGGAGCTGTTTTTT
CDR3: CASSWDRPSTGELFF

D: -
V: TRBV7-8
J: TRBJ2-5
size: many
DNA: TGTGCCACCGCTTCCCAGACAGTGGTACAAGAGACCCAGTACTTC
CDR3: CATASQTVVQETQYF

D: TRBD2
V: TRBV6-2/TRBV6-3
J: TRBJ2-1
size: many
DNA: TGTGCCAGCAGTTACGACGGGGGGATGAACAATGAGCAGTTCTTC
CDR3: CASSYDGGMNNEQFF

D: -
V: TRBV12-5
J: TRBJ2-5
size: -
DNA: TGTGCTAGTGGTTGGGAGACCCAGTACTTC
CDR3: CASGWETQYF

D: TRBD2
V: TRBV5-1
J: TRBJ2-5
size: -
DNA: TGCGCCAGCAGCCCGGGAGCGGGGAAGGGAGAGACCCAGTACTTC
CDR3: CASSPGAGKGETQYF

D: -
V: TRBV11-2
J: TRBJ2-5
size: -
DNA: TGTGCCAGCAGCACCCGACCACAAGAGACCCAGTACTTC
CDR3: CASSTRPQETQYF

D: -
V: TRBV4-1
J: TRBJ1-2
size: many
DNA: TGCGCCAGCAGCCAAGACCGGGGGTTCAATGGCTACACCTTC
CDR3: CASSQDRGFNGYTF

D: -
V: TRBV7-3
J: TRBJ2-1
size: -
DNA: TGTGCCAGCAGCCCTGCCACGGCGGGTGAGCAGTTCTTC
CDR3: CASSPATAGEQFF

D: -
V: TRBV6-6
J: TRBJ2-6
size: many
DNA: TGTGCCAGCAGTTACTCTGGGGCCAACGTCCTGACTTTC
CDR3: CASSYSGANVLTF

D: TRBD2
V: TRBV12-3/TRBV12-4
J: TRBJ2-3
size: few
DNA: TGTGCCAGCAGTTGGCTTGGGGGGGGCACAGATACGCAGTATTTT
CDR3: CASSWLGGGTDTQYF

D: -
V: TRBV27
J: TRBJ1-1
size: once
DNA: TGTGCCAGCAGTTTATACAGGGATGACACTGAAGCTTTCTTT
CDR3: CASSLYRDDTEAFF

D: TRBD2
V: TRBV7-8
J: TRBJ2-5
size: -
DNA: TGTGCCAGCAGCTACGGACTAGAAGAAGAGACCCAGTACTTC
CDR3: CASSYGLEEETQYF

D: -
V: TRBV11-2
J: TRBJ1-2
size: few
DNA: TGTGCCAGCAGCTTAGCGGTGGGCAGAGGGAGCGTTAACTATGGCTACACCTTC
CDR3: CASSLAVGRGSVNYGYTF

D: TRBD1
V: TRBV6-1
J: TRBJ2-7
size: few
DNA: TGTGCCAGCAGCCATTCGCCGGGACAGCAATACGAGCAGTACTTC
CDR3: CASSHSPGQQYEQYF

D: TRBD1
V: TRBV5-1
J: TRBJ2-1
size: -
DNA: TGCGCCAGCAGCCAAGGGGGCTCAGATGAGCAGTTCTTC
CDR3: CASSQGGSDEQFF

D: -
V: TRBV9
J: TRBJ2-3
size: few
DNA: TGTGCCAGCAGCGTAGGTTATAGAAGCACAGATACGCAGTATTTT
CDR3: CASSVGYRSTDTQYF

D: TRBD1
V: TRBV5-1
J: TRBJ2-7
size: -
DNA: TGCGCCAGCAGCTTATCTCTGGACAGGAAAACCTACGAGCAGTACTTC
CDR3: CASSLSLDRKTYEQYF